Following are 24 T cell receptor beta chains from one sample sequenced in a study of CD8+CD57+ T cells in acquired aplastic anemia. Before being chosen for sequencing, patients had shown CD8+CD57+ cell expansion by flow cytometry. Genomic DNA acted as the template from which TCR beta VDJ combination and CDR3 sequence profiling were carried out. TCRdb re-analysed the reads in MiXCR, keeping a single row per CDR3 protein. This table holds under 250,000 distinct CDR3 sequences, 65% found once. Sequenced input: sorted CD4+, CD8+, or CD8+CD57+ T cells (not recorded which) from PBMCs. Receptors originate from a human donor with aplastic anemia.

V gene TRBV24-1 combines with J gene TRBJ2-7; possible D gene TRBD1, 5 bases. Trimming pared 4 bases from V and 6 bases from J, leaving 9 bases between. The germline gives CDR1 KGHDR, CDR2 SFDVKD. This CDR3 is 12 amino acids long. The CDR3 DNA reads TGTGCCACCAGTGACAGGGTATCCGAGCAGTACTTC. It codes for CATSDRVSEQYF.

This chain uses TRBV5-1 with TRBJ2-2; D could derive from TRBD1 or TRBD2 (6 bases each). The CDR3 is 17 residues long. Germline V gene lookup returns CDR1 SGHRS and CDR2 YFSETQ. Trimming cost V 2 bases and J 3 bases, with 17 bases left between them. CDR3 bases: TGCGCCAGCAGCTTACAGGGAGGCGTTCTTCACACCGGGGAGCTGTTTTTT. Translation: CASSLQGGVLHTGELFF.

V and J are TRBV7-9 and TRBJ1-2; 10 bases are a match to TRBD1. Germline V CDR1 and CDR2: SEHNR, FQNEAQ (reference sequence). With V trimmed by 4 bases and J by 6 bases, 8 bases remained unmatched. This CDR3 has 15 residues. CDR3 region: CASSSQTGGGDGYTF. In nucleotides, the CDR3 is TGTGCCAGCAGCTCCCAGACAGGGGGCGGGGATGGCTACACCTTC.

The rearrangement links TRBV20-1 to TRBJ1-1; a weak D match, TRBD1 (5 bases). In germline, CDR1 is DFQATT, CDR2 SNEGSKA (reference sequence). The CDR3 has 14 amino acids. V dropped 0 bases and J dropped 4 bases, with 12 bases sitting between them. Written as DNA, the CDR3 is TGCAGTGCTAGAGACGGTGGGGGGAGCACTGAAGCTTTCTTT. This gives the protein CSARDGGGSTEAFF.

V gene TRBV20-1 combines with J gene TRBJ2-7, with 9 bases that match TRBD1. Losses at the gene ends were 6 bases for V and 7 bases for J; bases not matched to a gene: 10. Germline loops: CDR1 DFQATT, CDR2 SNEGSKA (reference sequence). The CDR3 covers 13 residues. Here the CDR3 reads CSAARDRAWEQYF. The CDR3 nucleotides read TGCAGTGCCGCGAGGGACAGGGCGTGGGAGCAGTACTTC.

V is TRBV15 and J is TRBJ2-7, with 8 bases matching TRBD1. V was clipped by 5 bases and J by 2 bases; unmatched bases: 5. This CDR3 comprises 14 residues. Germline-derived CDR1 and CDR2 are LNHNV and YYDKDF (reference sequence). CDR3 amino acids: CATSRTGSPYEQYF. The CDR3 nucleotides are TGTGCCACCAGCCGGACAGGGTCACCCTACGAGCAGTACTTC. The entire variable domain, with the rest obtained from reference TRBV15 and TRBJ2-7, is as follows: DAMVIQNPRYQVTQFGKPVTLSCSQTLNHNVMYWYQQKSSQAPKLLFHYYDKDFNNEADTPDNFQSRRPNTSFCFLDIRSPGLGDTAMYLCATSRTGSPYEQYFGPGTRLTVT.

This clonotype was detected many times. V gene TRBV5-5 combines with J gene TRBJ1-6; no clear D gene. Deletions cut 3 bases from V and 0 bases from J, with 13 bases between. Germline V gene lookup returns CDR1 SGHKS and CDR2 YYEKEE (reference sequence). The CDR3 extends over 17 amino acids. For the CDR3, the DNA is TGTGCCAGCAGCTCAGCCGACTCCAGCTCCTATAATTCACCCCTCCACTTT. Residues: CASSSADSSSYNSPLHF. The full variable domain, in which reference TRBV5-5 and TRBJ1-6 provide the parts outside the CDR3, is DAGVTQSPTHLIKTRGQQVTLRCSPISGHKSVSWYQQVLGQGPQFIFQYYEKEERGRGNFPDRFSARQFPNYSSELNVNALLLGDSALYLCASSSADSSSYNSPLHFGNGTRLTVT.

The chain has TRBV7-9 and TRBJ2-1; 8 positions match TRBD2. J lost 6 bases, V lost 8 bases, and 6 bases had no gene match. CDR1 and CDR2 from the germline V gene are SEHNR and FQNEAQ (reference sequence). The CDR3 contains 13 residues. The CDR3: CASQAGEGNEQFF. The CDR3 DNA is TGTGCCAGCCAAGCGGGAGAGGGCAATGAGCAGTTCTTC.

V is TRBV7-2 and J is TRBJ1-3; possible D gene TRBD1, 5 bases. From germline, CDR1 is SGHTA and CDR2 FQGNSA. The germline V and J ends were trimmed by 3 bases and 9 bases, with 15 bases remaining between them. The CDR3 runs to 14 residues. The CDR3 here is CASSFPQGVGTIYF. CDR3 DNA sequence: TGTGCCAGCAGCTTTCCCCAGGGCGTTGGCACCATATATTTT.

This clonotype occurred a few times. The V gene is TRBV7-8, the J gene TRBJ1-1, with no clear D. V was clipped by 1 base and J by 10 bases, with 19 bases between them. Looked up from germline, CDR1 is SGHVS and CDR2 is FQNEAQ. The CDR3 runs 15 residues. The DNA for the CDR3 is TGTGCCAGCAGCTTAGACAAGGGTACGAGTGAGGGAGCTTTCTTT. It is translated as CASSLDKGTSEGAFF.

The chain links TRBV6-5 to TRBJ1-2; D call uncertain. Trimming removed 5 bases from V and 4 bases from J, with 14 bases in between. Germline-derived CDR1 and CDR2 are MNHEY and SVGAGI. This CDR3 comprises 14 residues. CDR3 protein: CASSTLQSPYGYTF. The CDR3 region has the DNA TGTGCCAGCAGTACCCTACAGAGCCCCTATGGCTACACCTTC.

This clonotype was seen many times. The V and J genes are TRBV25-1 and TRBJ2-3; 9 bases match TRBD1. This CDR3 has 16 amino acids. Germline V gives CDR1 MGHDK, CDR2 SYGVNS. After removal of 1 base from V and 5 bases from J, the junction contained 7 bases not matched to a gene. CDR3: CASSEWTGVHEDTQYF. CDR3 coding DNA: TGTGCCAGCAGTGAATGGACAGGGGTACATGAAGATACGCAGTATTTT.

The chain is built from TRBV15 and TRBJ2-7; 8 nucleotides match TRBD2. Germline CDR1 reads LNHNV; CDR2 reads YYDKDF (reference sequence). The J segment lost 1 base and the V segment lost 0 bases, leaving 5 bases of the junction unmatched. The CDR3 is made up of 16 amino acids. For the CDR3, the DNA is TGTGCCACCAGCAGAGATCTGGTAGCGGGATCCTACGAGCAGTACTTC. It specifies CATSRDLVAGSYEQYF.

The V and J genes are TRBV11-2 and TRBJ1-4, with 9 bases matching TRBD1. This CDR3 is built from 18 residues. J gave up 5 bases and V 0 bases, and 10 bases lay outside the gene matches. The germline V gene has CDR1 SGHAT and CDR2 FQNNGV. The CDR3 sequence is CASSLDPAGQGKNEKLFF. CDR3 coding DNA: TGTGCCAGCAGCTTAGATCCCGCGGGACAGGGCAAAAATGAAAAACTGTTTTTT.

The chain combines TRBV24-1 with TRBJ2-7; 8 bases agree with TRBD1. V shed 5 bases, J shed 3 bases, and the junction held 8 bases outside the gene matches. The CDR3 loop spans 15 amino acids. Germline V gene data show CDR1 as KGHDR and CDR2 as SFDVKD. The CDR3 DNA reads as TGTGCCACCAGTGCTTGGACAGGGAGGATCTACGAGCAGTACTTC. Its protein product is CATSAWTGRIYEQYF.

The V call is TRBV29-1, the J call TRBJ1-1, with a tentative D call TRBD1 (5 bases). Deletions cut 5 bases from V and 4 bases from J, with 11 bases between. The V gene's germline CDR1 is SQVTM and CDR2 ANQGSEA. The CDR3 length is 12 residues. Here the CDR3 DNA reads TGCAGCGTTTTTGGGACTGGCACTGAAGCTTTCTTT. This encodes CSVFGTGTEAFF.

The chain combines TRBV29-1 with TRBJ1-4; D call uncertain. The CDR3 contains 13 residues. CDR1 is SQVTM, CDR2 ANQGSEA, per germline. Trimming removed 6 bases at V and 3 bases at J, with 11 bases between. The CDR3 region is CSVKREANEKLFF. CDR3 DNA sequence: TGCAGCGTGAAGCGAGAGGCTAATGAAAAACTGTTTTTT.

The V gene is TRBV7-3, the J gene TRBJ2-3; maybe TRBD1 (5 bases). The V gene lost 4 bases and the J gene lost 4 bases, with 9 bases spanning the gap. The CDR3 runs to 13 residues. Germline loops: CDR1 SGHTA, CDR2 FQGTGA. The CDR3 here is CASSYQGPDTQYF. CDR3 in DNA: TGTGCCAGCAGCTACCAGGGCCCAGATACGCAGTATTTT. Full variable domain (remainder filled in from reference TRBV7-3 and TRBJ2-3): GAGVSQTPSNKVTEKGKYVELRCDPISGHTALYWYRQSLGQGPEFLIYFQGTGAADDSGLPNDRFFAVRPEGSVSTLKIQRTERGDSAVYLCASSYQGPDTQYFGPGTRLTVL.

The rearrangement uses TRBV7-2 and TRBJ2-7; 7 bases match TRBD1. Trimming cost V 10 bases and J 3 bases; bases outside gene matches: 3. This CDR3 spans 11 amino acids. CDR1 is SGHTA, CDR2 FQGNSA, per germline. The CDR3 sequence is CAIRDSYEQYF. The CDR3 DNA sequence: TGTGCCATCAGGGACAGCTACGAGCAGTACTTC.

This clonotype was seen ten or more times. This chain connects TRBV6-1 to TRBJ2-7; the D gene could be TRBD1 or TRBD2 (6 bases each). The CDR3 spans 13 residues. The ends were cut back, 2 bases at V and 5 bases at J, with 10 bases in the middle. Germline V CDR1 and CDR2: MNHNS, SASEGT. This CDR3 reads CASSERGAHEQYF. In DNA form, the CDR3 reads TGTGCCAGCAGTGAAAGGGGGGCCCACGAGCAGTACTTC.

V is TRBV15 and J is TRBJ2-7; D possibly corresponds to TRBD1 (6 bases). V lost 0 bases, J lost 3 bases, and 12 bases lay in between. The length of the CDR3 is 15 residues. The germline V gene has CDR1 LNHNV and CDR2 YYDKDF (reference sequence). The CDR3 sequence: CATSRDPQGVYEQYF. The CDR3 DNA reads as TGTGCCACCAGCAGAGATCCACAGGGAGTCTACGAGCAGTACTTC.

The genes are TRBV7-9 and TRBJ1-1, with 8 bases fitting TRBD1. The V gene's germline CDR1 is SEHNR and CDR2 FQNEAQ (reference sequence). The CDR3 covers 12 residues. Trimming removed 1 base from V and 8 bases from J; junction bases left unmatched: 0. The chain's CDR3 is CASSLGTGEAFF. CDR3 in DNA: TGTGCCAGCAGCTTAGGGACAGGGGAAGCTTTCTTT.

This chain links TRBV7-9 with TRBJ1-1; no reliable D call. Per germline, CDR1 SEHNR and CDR2 FQNEAQ (reference sequence). This CDR3 comprises 13 residues. The ends were cut back, 5 bases at V and 3 bases at J, with 10 bases in the middle. DNA for the CDR3: TGTGCCAGCAGCCAGAATCAATACACTGAAGCTTTCTTT. This gives the protein CASSQNQYTEAFF.

This sequence joins TRBV9 and TRBJ2-7; D is undetermined. The better agreement between TRBJ2-1 and the DNA end casts doubt on the J call. This CDR3 comprises 15 residues. Germline lookup yields CDR1 SGDLS and CDR2 YYNGEE. CDR3: CASSVVGSGRDEQFF. CDR3 DNA: TGTGCCAGCAGCGTAGTGGGTAGTGGTCGAGACGAGCAGTTCTTC.